The rows below give T cell receptor beta chains drawn from one sample of a study of OX40 agonist ivuxolimab in advanced cancers. TCRdb keeps only in-frame clones here, not all; method: immunoSEQ multiplex PCR. The data show 20,000 to 25,000 clones, around 84% seen once. Source: CD4+ or CD8+ T cells sorted from blood, taken in a trial of the OX40 agonist ivuxolimab. These receptors came from an adult with an advanced solid tumor such as melanoma, head and neck, liver or kidney cancer. CDR3s include the opening cysteine and the closing phenylalanine or tryptophan. D genes are given only for firm matches. Rows may omit the clone size; those that give it use once, few, many or a size class.

CDR3nt	CDR3aa	v_gene	d_gene	abundance	j_gene
TGTGCCAGCAGCTTGTCAGATACGCAGTATTTT	CASSLSDTQYF	TRBV5-6	.	.	TRBJ2-3
TGCGCCAGCAGCCCTCCGAGCGGGAGGGAGAAAGATACGCAGTATTTT	CASSPPSGREKDTQYF	TRBV5-1	TRBD2	once	TRBJ2-3
TGTGCCAGCAGCGTAGTTCTATACTCAGATACGCAGTATTTT	CASSVVLYSDTQYF	TRBV9	.	.	TRBJ2-3
TGTGCCAGCAGTGATGGGGGTTACTCTGGAAACACCATATATTTT	CASSDGGYSGNTIYF	TRBV2	.	.	TRBJ1-3
TGCAGCGTTGAACCAGGGGGGGAACATCGTAAGCAGTACTTC	CSVEPGGEHRKQYF	TRBV29-1	.	.	TRBJ2-7
TGTGCCTGGAGCAACGGACAGGCCCCTAACTATGGCTACACCTTC	CAWSNGQAPNYGYTF	TRBV30	TRBD1	.	TRBJ1-2
TGTGCCAGCAGCGCGGACAGGGGGCCCAAAGAGACCCAGTACTTC	CASSADRGPKETQYF	TRBV7-3	TRBD1	.	TRBJ2-5
TGTGCCAGCAGTGAAGGCAGGGCGGGATATGGCTACACCTTC	CASSEGRAGYGYTF	TRBV25-1	.	.	TRBJ1-2
TGTGCCTGGAGTGTAGGCGGGGCGGGGGAGCTGTTTTTT	CAWSVGGAGELFF	TRBV30	.	few	TRBJ2-2
TGTGCCAGTAGTGCCGGGACCCCTTCCTACGAGCAGTACTTC	CASSAGTPSYEQYF	TRBV19	.	.	TRBJ2-7
TGCGCCAGCAGCTTGGAGGTGGGGGCCTACGAGCAGTACTTC	CASSLEVGAYEQYF	TRBV5-1	.	.	TRBJ2-7
TGTGCCAGCACTCAGGACCCCGAAGGGAATGAGCAGTTCTTC	CASTQDPEGNEQFF	TRBV6-4	.	.	TRBJ2-1
TGTGCCACCAGCAGACGATCCAGGGGAGGTGACGAGCAGTACTTC	CATSRRSRGGDEQYF	TRBV15	.	once	TRBJ2-7
TGTGCCAGCACCTCAAGGACTAGTAGTGAGCAGTTCTTC	CASTSRTSSEQFF	TRBV27	TRBD2	.	TRBJ2-1
TGCGCCAGCAGCCAAGAGGGAGGGGCGGGCTTTTACGAGCAGTACTTC	CASSQEGGAGFYEQYF	TRBV4-1	TRBD2	.	TRBJ2-7
TGCAGCGTTACGGCAGGGGGCACTGAAGCTTTCTTT	CSVTAGGTEAFF	TRBV29-1	TRBD1	.	TRBJ1-1
TGTGCCAGCAGCTTAAGCACTAGCGGACCGAACACCGGGGAGCTGTTTTTT	CASSLSTSGPNTGELFF	TRBV7-8	TRBD2	.	TRBJ2-2
TGTGCCAGCAGCCCCGGCACAGGGACCACTGAAGCTTTCTTT	CASSPGTGTTEAFF	TRBV6-4	.	once	TRBJ1-1
TGTGCCAGCAGCTTGTGGGGAGCGGGATCCTACGAGCAGTACTTC	CASSLWGAGSYEQYF	TRBV5-4	TRBD2	.	TRBJ2-7
TGTGCCAGCAGTGATGGGGGAACAGGTTTAGATACGCAGTATTTT	CASSDGGTGLDTQYF	TRBV6-1	.	.	TRBJ2-3
TGTGCCAGCAGTTATGGTGCAGGAGGGACTGAAGCTTTCTTT	CASSYGAGGTEAFF	TRBV6-5	.	.	TRBJ1-1
TGTGCCAGCAGCTTAGTTCATCGCGGGTACCAAGAGACCCAGTACTTC	CASSLVHRGYQETQYF	TRBV7-2	.	.	TRBJ2-5
TGTGCCAGCAGCCAAGATCGGACTAGCGGCTACGAGCAGTACTTC	CASSQDRTSGYEQYF	TRBV5-8	TRBD2	.	TRBJ2-7
TGTGCCAGCAGTTATCGGGACACCGGGGAGCTGTTTTTT	CASSYRDTGELFF	TRBV6-5	.	.	TRBJ2-2
TGTGCCAGCAGTCATGGACGGTTCAGTGAGCAGTACTTC	CASSHGRFSEQYF	TRBV28	.	.	TRBJ2-7
TGTGCCAGCAGCTTGGGACCCGGGGGATGGATAGAGACCCAGTACTTC	CASSLGPGGWIETQYF	TRBV7-9	.	.	TRBJ2-5
TGCGCCAGCAGCCCCCCATCTGCCGACTATGGCTACACCTTC	CASSPPSADYGYTF	TRBV4-1	.	few	TRBJ1-2
TGTGCCAGCAGCTTGGGCTCTACCTCCTACAATGAGCAGTTCTTC	CASSLGSTSYNEQFF	TRBV5-4	.	once	TRBJ2-1
TGTGCCAGCAGCGTCGACGGGAATCAGCCCCAGCATTTT	CASSVDGNQPQHF	TRBV5-8	.	.	TRBJ1-5
TGTGCCAGCAGATTGGGGAGTTCTTACGAGCAGTACTTC	CASRLGSSYEQYF	TRBV6-5	.	.	TRBJ2-7
TGTGCCAGCAGGCAATCAGGGACAGCTAACTATGGCTACACCTTC	CASRQSGTANYGYTF	TRBV14	TRBD1	.	TRBJ1-2
TGTGCCAGCAGTCCGACTAGCCTCACAGATACGCAGTATTTT	CASSPTSLTDTQYF	TRBV28	TRBD2	.	TRBJ2-3
TGCGCCAGCAGCTTGGCCGGTCTCAGGGAGCAGTACTTC	CASSLAGLREQYF	TRBV5-1	.	.	TRBJ2-7
TGCGCCAGCAGTTCTAGCGGAGTCCCGTACGAGCAGTACTTC	CASSSSGVPYEQYF	TRBV10-2	TRBD2	once	TRBJ2-7
TGTGCCTGGAGGCCGGGACAGTCCTACGAGCAGTACTTC	CAWRPGQSYEQYF	TRBV30	TRBD1	.	TRBJ2-7
TGTGCCAGTGAAACCGGGCGCAGGCGGCAAGAGACCCAGTACTTC	CASETGRRRQETQYF	TRBV28	.	.	TRBJ2-5
TGTGCCAGCAGCGGAATCGGGACTAGCCCCGCCGGGGAGCTGTTTTTT	CASSGIGTSPAGELFF	TRBV9	TRBD2	.	TRBJ2-2
TGTGCCAGCAGCACTCCTCCGGGACAGCTTGATCTTGAAGCTTTCTTT	CASSTPPGQLDLEAFF	TRBV9	TRBD1	.	TRBJ1-1
TGTGCCAGCAGTGAGGAGGGAAGCTCCTACAATGAGCAGTTCTTC	CASSEEGSSYNEQFF	TRBV6-1	.	.	TRBJ2-1
TGTGCCAGCAGCGTAGCGGGGGCAGGGAGGCTGACCGGGGAGCTGTTTTTT	CASSVAGAGRLTGELFF	TRBV9	.	.	TRBJ2-2
TGTGCCAGCGAATCTCGGCCGTACAATGAGCAGTTCTTC	CASESRPYNEQFF	TRBV27	.	once	TRBJ2-1
TGTGCCAGCAGTTCCTGGACCACCGGGTATGAGCAGTTCTTC	CASSSWTTGYEQFF	TRBV28	.	.	TRBJ2-1
TGTGCCAGCAGCCCGGGACAGGGGGCGATAGTATACACTGAAGCTTTCTTT	CASSPGQGAIVYTEAFF	TRBV11-2	TRBD1	.	TRBJ1-1
TGTGCCAGCAGCTTACCGGTGGCTAGCTACGAGCAGTACTTC	CASSLPVASYEQYF	TRBV7-3	.	.	TRBJ2-7
TGTGCCAGCTCACCAGAGCTAGCGGGAGCAGATACGCAGTATTTT	CASSPELAGADTQYF	TRBV18	TRBD2	.	TRBJ2-3
TGCGCCAGCAGCCAGAGTACCGCCTACGAGCAGTACTTC	CASSQSTAYEQYF	TRBV4-1	.	.	TRBJ2-7
TGTGCCAGCAGCTCCCGGACAGGGGTCTTATACGAGCAGTACTTC	CASSSRTGVLYEQYF	TRBV5-4	TRBD1	.	TRBJ2-7
TGTGCCAGCAGGGGGGGAAAGAGCAATCAGCCCCAGCATTTT	CASRGGKSNQPQHF	TRBV6-4	.	.	TRBJ1-5
TGTGCCAGCAGCGCAAGGGACAGCGACTACGAGCAGTACTTC	CASSARDSDYEQYF	TRBV7-9	TRBD1	.	TRBJ2-7
TGTGCCAGCAGCCCAGGGGTGTCGGGCGGAAACACCATATATTTT	CASSPGVSGGNTIYF	TRBV6-1	.	.	TRBJ1-3
TGTGCCAGCAGTTACGAGTGGTCTGGAAACACCATATATTTT	CASSYEWSGNTIYF	TRBV28	.	once	TRBJ1-3
TGTGCCAGCAGTTTGAAACGCACAGATACGCAGTATTTT	CASSLKRTDTQYF	TRBV6-5	.	.	TRBJ2-3
TGCGCCAGCAGCTTTGCCCGCGGGGCCTTTGGCTACACCTTC	CASSFARGAFGYTF	TRBV5-1	.	medium-sized	TRBJ1-2
TGTGCCAGCAGCTTACTCAACGCGAGCGGTGATGGGTTCGAGCAGTACTTC	CASSLLNASGDGFEQYF	TRBV7-6	.	.	TRBJ2-7
TGTGCCAGCTCCCTTCGGGGGGGGACCTACGAGCAGTACTTC	CASSLRGGTYEQYF	TRBV28	TRBD2	.	TRBJ2-7
TGTGCCAGCAGTGATGCTTTCCGTGAGCAGTTCTTC	CASSDAFREQFF	TRBV28	.	.	TRBJ2-1
TGTGCCAGCAGCTCTTTGGCCGGTCGCTCTGGAAACACCATATATTTT	CASSSLAGRSGNTIYF	TRBV28	.	.	TRBJ1-3
TGTGCCAGCAGTATCGGGGGCGTGGGGTACGAGCAGTACTTC	CASSIGGVGYEQYF	TRBV2	.	.	TRBJ2-7
TGTGCCTGGAACCAGGGACAGGGGTACGAGCAGTACTTC	CAWNQGQGYEQYF	TRBV30	TRBD1	.	TRBJ2-7
TGTGCCAGCAGCTTCACTAGCGGGGGGTACTACGAGCAGTACTTC	CASSFTSGGYYEQYF	TRBV5-6	TRBD2	.	TRBJ2-7